This entry is about one T cell receptor beta chain. This clonotype was recorded many times. Its antigen is currently not known. Base qualities are not provided; no much larger clone lies one nucleotide away. The data belong to a study of regulatory T cells in long-lasting Graves disease (dated by TCRdb to the early 2020s). Looking at the study overall: To count as having persistent Graves' disease, a patient had to have received antithyroid drug treatment for over 5 years with TSH receptor autoantibodies remaining persistently positive. A total of around 35 samples underwent TCR sequencing, from roughly 13 patients with persistent Graves' disease and 20 or so patients with newly diagnosed Graves' disease. This study used TCR sequencing and RNA sequencing of peripheral blood to compare persistent Graves' disease patients against newly diagnosed Graves' disease patients. On average, persistent Graves' disease patients in the clinical cohort had been on antithyroid drugs for around ten years. The study took place in China and was registered as a clinical trial. Study-wide findings and limitations: Patients with persistent disease shared more public clonotypes (around 2,700) than newly diagnosed patients did (around 930). Because the primary lesion, thyroid tissue, could not be accessed, the study looked at peripheral blood alone. Compared with newly diagnosed patients, patients with persistent Graves' disease had lower TCR Shannon entropy and fewer highly expanded clones, which suggests clonal expansion. Sequencing and analysis were restricted to the TCR beta chain. The authors noted that the small sample size was a limitation that may lower accuracy. Preferential use of TRBV28, TRBJ1-2 and TRBJ2-5 was observed in persistent disease, whereas TRBV20-1 and TRBJ2-1 were favored in newly diagnosed disease.

The sample's time point label is to be understood as: persistent/refractory GD, antithyroid drugs over 5 years with positive TRAb. RNA was extracted from PBMCs in TRIzol for both TCR sequencing and RNA sequencing. The diagnosis of Graves' disease followed American Thyroid Association guidelines. Patients were recruited from an endocrinology department in Xi'an, China. Each patient gave around 9 milliliters of peripheral blood, collected in an EDTA anticoagulant tube. PBMCs were isolated by Ficoll Paque Plus density gradient separation without further T cell sorting. An Agilent 2100 Bioanalyzer and agarose gel were used to check RNA quality, and a NanoDrop 2000 was used to measure RNA concentration. Library preparation employed multiplex PCR. The data were produced on an Illumina HiSeq 4000. To build TCR beta libraries, CDR3 regions were amplified by Arm-PCR using iRepertoire HTBI primers. Gel purification was performed on PCR products prior to sequencing. The paper's data handling went like this. Across samples, about 63 TRBV and roughly 15 TRBJ segments were identified and used for gene usage analysis of CDR3 amino acid clonotypes. COPE and FqMerger were used to merge filtered high-quality paired reads into contigs. Contigs were aligned with BLAST to IMGT TRBV, TRBD and TRBJ reference genes, and CDR3 was defined per IMGT. Highly expanded clones were defined as clonotypes with a frequency above 0.1%. Repertoire diversity was measured by Shannon entropy, and V-J evenness by the Gini coefficient. A clonotype was considered public if more than one individual shared it. TCRdb redid the processing of the public reads, applying fastp at Q25 and MiXCR, and retained in-frame beta chains. Rows matching on CDR3 protein sequence are summarized as one entry with the most common DNA and genes. The V and J calls and clone size come from TCRdb's table, not from the authors' own analysis. This sample has approximately 360,000 distinct CDR3 sequences in its table, and roughly 24% of those were observed once. 25% to 35% of the sample lies in the top ten.

The junction shows trimming of 10 bases on V and 2 bases on J, plus 9 bases between the germline ends. In the germline V gene, CDR1 corresponds to MDHEN and CDR2 to SYDVKM. The CDR3 contains 12 residues, cysteine and phenylalanine counted. Left in the record is the CDR3 DNA by itself, 36 bases read in frame from the first base. The rearranged segments are TRBV28 and TRBJ1-5; no confident D gene assignment can be made. The TCR originated in a woman aged 40-49 years with Graves disease. Donor details come from another sample of the same person, matched by shared clones. This sample comprised peripheral blood mononuclear cells (PBMCs), obtained when the disease was refractory, from a patient treated with antithyroid drugs. The bases are TGTGCCACCATGGCGGGCAATCAGCCCCAGCATTTT. Translated, this is CATMAGNQPQHF.